This TCR beta chain is drawn from a study of blood T cell repertoires in COVID-19. About the research overall: The origin of the acute and convalescent COVID-19 samples was the United States, Italy and Spain. Sample material is recorded as cDNA or gDNA derived from T cells, B-cell-depleted T cells, or PBMCs.

V shed 1 base and J shed 2 bases, with 7 bases lying between them. The germline V gene encodes CDR1 SEHNR and CDR2 FQNEAQ (reference sequence). The CDR3 is 14 amino acids. Original handling: Using reference gene primer amplification, nucleated cell counts were estimated. The assay was immunoSEQ multiplex PCR, and TCRdb's table has in-frame clones only and misses some. The DNA gave D and trimming, while V, J and clone size come from that table. The sample lists some 130,000 clones; approximately 79% were seen once. Specimen: peripheral blood. The genes are TRBV7-9 and TRBJ2-3; a possible D gene is TRBD2 (6 bases). This clonotype was sampled from a man in his fifties or sixties with acute or convalescent COVID-19. This chain's CDR3 is CASSLGGITDTQYF. CDR3 bases: TGTGCCAGCAGCTTAGGCGGGATCACAGATACGCAGTATTTT.